These 15 T cell receptor beta chains share one sample of origin, sequenced in a study of beta chain features in type 1 diabetes. Every bit of the isolated RNA underwent reverse transcription, so sequencing read expressed TCRB transcripts. Some clones are missing from TCRdb's copy, which holds only in-frame ones; the method was immunoSEQ multiplex PCR. Altogether tens of thousands of clones are present, under 35% being singletons, with the ten largest covering over 0.35%. Specimen: stem cell memory CD4+ T cells from blood. The receptors shown here come from a woman between 18 and 30 years old in good health.

The rearrangement uses TRBV21-1 and TRBJ2-1; no check of the table's D call, TRBD2, against the DNA was made. TRBV21-1 is a recognized pseudogene. The CDR3 totals 15 residues. The CDR3 loop reads CAMTVSGPSENEQFF. The CDR3 region has the DNA TGTGCCATGACCGTCAGCGGGCCTTCTGAGAATGAGCAGTTCTTC.

This clone was counted only a few times. The chain carries TRBV18 and TRBJ2-4; D is possibly TRBD2 (5 bases). This CDR3 has 13 amino acids. Germline values: CDR1 KGHSH, CDR2 LQKENI. V lost 5 bases and J 7 bases, leaving 12 bases between the germline ends. The CDR3 is CASSSGVVNIQYF. The CDR3 bases are TGTGCCAGCTCATCCGGGGTTGTGAACATTCAGTACTTC.

This CDR3 is CASSLGQGPEGGYTF. CDR3 bases: TGTGCCAGCAGCTTGGGGCAGGGGCCCGAGGGTGGCTACACCTTC. The chain links TRBV5-5 to TRBJ1-2, with D possibly being TRBD1 (6 bases). Between the trimmed V and J ends, which lost 0 bases and 7 bases, there was a span of 16 bases. The CDR3 spans 15 residues. Germline CDR1 and CDR2: SGHKS and YYEKEE (reference sequence).

The chain combines TRBV4-2 with TRBJ1-1; TRBD1 matches at 8 bases. The CDR3 runs 15 residues. Germline V CDR1 and CDR2: LGHNA, YNFKEQ. The V gene end was trimmed by 2 bases and the J gene end by 1 base; junction bases not matched to a gene: 3. CDR3 bases: TGTGCCAGCAGCCAACCAGGGGGCCCGAACACTGAAGCTTTCTTT. It is translated as CASSQPGGPNTEAFF.

The chain employs TRBV2 and TRBJ2-7; maybe TRBD2 (6 bases). The CDR3 consists of 12 residues. Germline CDR1 is SNHLY and CDR2 is FYNNEI. V gave up 6 bases and J gave up 6 bases, with 12 bases separating them. CDR3 coding DNA: TGTGCCAGCAGGGGAGGTGGGCCCGAGCAGTACTTC. Amino acids: CASRGGGPEQYF. Combining the CDR3 with reference TRBV2 and TRBJ2-7 gives the whole variable domain EPEVTQTPSHQVTQMGQEVILRCVPISNHLYFYWYRQILGQKVEFLVSFYNNEISEKSEIFDDQFSVERPDGSNFTLKIRSTKLEDSAMYFCASRGGGPEQYFGPGTRLTVT.

This chain connects TRBV2 to TRBJ2-1; tentatively, D is TRBD1 (5 bases). The CDR3 consists of 13 residues. Germline V gives CDR1 SNHLY, CDR2 FYNNEI. Trimming pared 7 bases from V and 4 bases from J, leaving 11 bases between. CDR3 nucleotide sequence: TGTGCCAGCAACCCCCAGGGATACAATGAGCAGTTCTTC. This codes for CASNPQGYNEQFF.

This clone was recorded a few times. The chain combines TRBV6-5 with TRBJ1-1; TRBD1 is a possible D gene (5 bases). Germline V lookup: CDR1 MNHEY, CDR2 SVGAGI. This CDR3 has 13 amino acids. V shed 7 bases and J shed 4 bases, with 13 bases lying between them. CDR3 in amino acids: CASNQRGGTEAFF. DNA for the CDR3: TGTGCCAGCAACCAAAGGGGCGGCACTGAAGCTTTCTTT.

This chain uses TRBV6-6 with TRBJ2-7; 8 nucleotides agree with TRBD1. CDR1 and CDR2 (germline): MNHNY, SVGAGI (reference sequence). V lost 2 bases and J lost 5; bases outside the gene matches: 8. This CDR3 contains 15 residues. As DNA, the CDR3 is TGTGCCAGCAGTTACCTGGCAGGGGGCAGAAACGAGCAGTACTTC. Encoded protein: CASSYLAGGRNEQYF.

The V call is TRBV6-6, the J call TRBJ2-7; a weak D match, TRBD1 (6 bases). This CDR3 has 16 residues. Trimming removed 0 bases at V and 4 bases at J, with 16 bases between. Germline lookup yields CDR1 MNHNY and CDR2 SVGAGI (reference sequence). The DNA of the CDR3 is TGTGCCAGCAGTTACTCGGGGGCGCGATTAAATTACGAGCAGTACTTC. Translated: CASSYSGARLNYEQYF.

This clone was counted a few times. The genes are TRBV7-2 and TRBJ2-1, with 10 bases fitting TRBD1. This CDR3 spans 15 amino acids. With V trimmed by 2 bases and J by 8 bases, 6 bases remained unmatched. Germline V gene data show CDR1 as SGHTA and CDR2 as FQGNSA. This chain's CDR3 is CASSLRDRGMDEQFF. In DNA, the CDR3 is TGTGCCAGCAGCTTAAGGGACAGGGGTATGGATGAGCAGTTCTTC.

V and J are TRBV7-6 and TRBJ2-5; TRBD2 aligns across 9 bases. Trimming took 0 bases from V and 4 from J; bases not matched to a gene: 6. The CDR3 sequence is 16 residues long. Germline V gene data show CDR1 as SGHVS and CDR2 as FNYEAQ. The CDR3 region is CASSLAAAGGLETQYF. In DNA, the CDR3 is TGTGCCAGCAGCTTAGCCGCGGCGGGGGGGCTAGAGACCCAGTACTTC.

The chain recombines TRBV25-1 with TRBJ2-5, with D perhaps TRBD2 (5 bases). V was trimmed by 7 bases and J by 8 bases, leaving 17 bases between them. Per the germline V gene, CDR1 is MGHDK and CDR2 is SYGVNS. CDR3 length: 13 amino acids. CDR3 in amino acids: CASTTSGKSTQYF. The DNA for the CDR3 is TGTGCCAGCACCACTTCGGGAAAAAGCACCCAGTACTTC.

The CDR3, as DNA: TGTGCCAGCAGCCAAGTCGCGGGGGCCCGGGGTAGCAATCAGCCCCAGCATTTT. Protein product: CASSQVAGARGSNQPQHF. The rearrangement links TRBV4-2 to TRBJ1-5; TRBD1 might be the D (6 bases). CDR3 length: 18 amino acids. The V end lost 1 base, the J end lost 0 bases, and 16 bases lay between the germline ends. The V gene's germline CDR1 is LGHNA and CDR2 YNFKEQ.

The gene calls are TRBV18 and TRBJ1-2, with TRBD1 matching 11 bases. The ends lost 3 bases at V and 7 bases at J; junction bases unmatched: 7. Germline V gene sequence: CDR1 KGHSH, CDR2 LQKENI. The CDR3 runs 15 residues. In DNA form, the CDR3 reads TGTGCCAGCTCACCGGGGGACAGGGGGTCCGGTGGCTACACCTTC. Its protein is CASSPGDRGSGGYTF.

This clone was counted a few times. This rearrangement joins TRBV4-1 to TRBJ2-3; TRBD2 agrees at 15 bases. The CDR3 is 18 amino acids. Trimming cost V 4 bases and J 0 bases; bases outside gene matches: 5. Germline assignment: CDR1 MGHRA and CDR2 YSYEKL. The DNA of the CDR3 is TGCGCCAGCAGCCGCGGACTAGCGGGAGGGATCAGCACAGATACGCAGTATTTT. Its protein product is CASSRGLAGGISTDTQYF.